The T cell receptor beta chain described here comes from a study of blood T cells in healthy people across ages. This clonotype has a handful of counts. A second PCR of about 7 to 12 cycles used a sample-barcoded 5' primer and a J-beta primer mix. TCRdb reprocessed the 5' RACE reads via MiXCR and lists one record per CDR3 protein. The data show some 750,000 distinct CDR3 sequences, with approximately 22% seen just once and about 20% held by the top ten. Germline V gene data show CDR1 as SQVTM and CDR2 as ANQGSEA. The CDR3 is 11 residues long. This chain connects TRBV29-1 to TRBJ2-7; D not resolved. The tail of the sequence fits TRBJ2-1 better, so the J call may be wrong. The sample comprised blood. The receptor's source is a man aged 70-80 years in good health. The CDR3 loop is CSVDLLAEQFF. CDR3 sequence (DNA): TGCAGCGTTGATCTACTTGCGGAGCAGTTCTTC.